This T cell receptor (beta chain) was sequenced for a study of T cell repertoires in cytomegalovirus infection. Study in general: A matching HLA type, together with CMV infection, was signaled by public TCR beta signatures.

For this clonotype: Its antigen is currently unknown.

Germline V gene data show CDR1 as SGHRS and CDR2 as YFSETQ. V shed 0 bases and J shed 3 bases, with 12 bases lying between them. The CDR3 is made up of 15 amino acids. MiXCR was run by TCRdb on the reads, yielding one entry per CDR3 protein. This table has 250,000 to 300,000 distinct CDR3 sequences, 25% appearing once. Study-level findings and limits: Pooled public TCR beta family frequency picked out CMV carriers with the relevant HLA.

Sequencing used PBMCs. The genes are TRBV5-1 and TRBJ1-1, with D perhaps matching TRBD1 (5 bases). The clonotype was recovered from a human donor in good health (CMV status not recorded). Some clones in this sample may be carry-over from other donors' samples. CDR3 DNA sequence: TGCGCCAGCAGCTTGGGCAGGGTAGGGGACACTGAAGCTTTCTTT. It codes for CASSLGRVGDTEAFF.